This T cell receptor beta chain came from a study of OX40 agonist ivuxolimab in advanced cancers. In the study overall: Ivuxolimab, which targeted the costimulatory receptor OX40 (CD134), was an agonistic, fully human IgG2 monoclonal antibody. Intravenous ivuxolimab was administered to patients every 2 weeks at six dose levels: 0.01, 0.1, 0.3, 1.5, 3 and 10 mg/kg. Of the 50 to 55 patients in dose escalation, about 20 had hepatocellular carcinoma, some 15 had melanoma, 9 had renal cell carcinoma and 9 had head and neck cancer. In the dose-escalation cohort, over 65% of patients were male, and the mean age was roughly 60 years, with a range of 23 to 79. Patients were allowed to have had prior anti-PD-1, anti-PD-L1 or anti-CTLA-4 therapy, and approximately 40% of the dose-escalation patients had been treated with checkpoint inhibitors. Three dose-escalation patients achieved partial responses, one with hepatocellular carcinoma and two with cutaneous melanoma. The point of sequencing TCRbeta in the periphery was to test whether ivuxolimab changed TCR sequence diversity and drove clonal T-cell expansion. The monotherapy dose-escalation portion (N of about 52 patients) of the phase I ivuxolimab trial is reported in the paper. Results the study describes overall, beyond this receptor: At doses from 0.1 to 3.0 mg/kg, clonal expansion was seen in both CD4+ and CD8+ blood T cells between baseline and week 6. The antigen specificity of the clonally expanded peripheral T cells was not determined. Low levels of normalized T-cell clonal expansion were also seen in some nonresponding patients. Partial responders in the 0.1-3.0 mg/kg groups had among the lowest normalized peripheral clonal expansion, especially among CD8+ T cells. After ivuxolimab, expanded clones were on average more numerous among CD8+ T cells than among CD4+ T cells.

This clone was detected a few times. Its antigen specificity is not known. No base-level quality is on record; no much larger clone is a single base apart. The germline V gene provides CDR1 SGHDT and CDR2 YYEEEE. The CDR3 spans 17 residues, from the cysteine through the phenylalanine. Only the CDR3 DNA is retained, 51 bases long and in frame from the first base. V drops 2 bases and J drops 7 bases, leaving 22 bases in between. The trial excluded patients who had a history of autoimmune disease or who were on systemic immunosuppression. Peripheral blood for TCR sequencing was collected from all dose cohorts at baseline, on cycle 4 day 1, and on cycle 7 day 1. The samples were drawn from a first-in-human, open-label, multicenter phase I dose-escalation trial of ivuxolimab. Adults with locally advanced or metastatic melanoma, renal cell, hepatocellular, or head and neck squamous cell carcinoma were enrolled in the trial. Before TCR sequencing, CD4+ T cells and CD8+ T cells were sorted from peripheral blood as separate populations.

Genomic DNA was isolated from the sorted cells so that the TCRbeta CDR3 region could be sequenced. The immunoSEQ Assay was used to sequence the TCRbeta CDR3 regions. TCRdb carries this immuneACCESS record with in-frame sequences only. Its versions omit some clonotypes, under half of them owing to an unresolved V gene in the studies checked, with the rest unexplained. In all, the sample holds some 16,000 clones, and around nine tenths of those were seen once. The ten largest make up less than 5% of the sample. The receptor's source is an adult with an advanced solid tumor such as melanoma, head and neck, liver or kidney cancer. The material was CD4+ or CD8+ T cells sorted from blood, obtained in a trial of the OX40 agonist ivuxolimab. This sequence uses TRBV5-6 and TRBJ1-5, with TRBD1 tentatively as D gene (5 bases match). The CDR3 corresponds to CASSFGDKGAYGQPQHF. The DNA sequence reads TGTGCCAGCAGCTTCGGTGACAAAGGGGCGTACGGACAGCCCCAGCATTTT.